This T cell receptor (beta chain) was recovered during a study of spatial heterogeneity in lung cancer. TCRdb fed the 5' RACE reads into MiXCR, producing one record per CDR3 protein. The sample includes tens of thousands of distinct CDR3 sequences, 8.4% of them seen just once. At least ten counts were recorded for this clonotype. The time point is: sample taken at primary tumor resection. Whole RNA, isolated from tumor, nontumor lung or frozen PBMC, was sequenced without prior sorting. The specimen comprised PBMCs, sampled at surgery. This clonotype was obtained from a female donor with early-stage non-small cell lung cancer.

The CDR3, as DNA: TGTGCCAGCAGCCGGACAGGACCGGGGGGCTACACCTTC. This gives the protein CASSRTGPGGYTF. J is TRBJ1-2 and V is TRBV7-9; 7 bases align to TRBD1. The CDR3 is made up of 13 amino acids. The germline gives CDR1 SEHNR, CDR2 FQNEAQ (reference sequence). V trimming: 5 bases; J trimming: 8 bases; junction bases outside the gene matches: 8.